The TCR beta chain described here comes from a study of blood T cell repertoires in COVID-19. V shed 2 bases and J 1 base; nucleotides not matched to a gene: 10. CDR3 length: 17 amino acids. CDR1 and CDR2 (germline): MDHEN, SYDVKM. Profiled with immunoSEQ multiplex PCR; TCRdb holds only in-frame clones, not every one. The top ten clones hold roughly 2.1% of a sample with hundreds of thousands of clones, about 85% of them seen once. V gene TRBV28 combines with J gene TRBJ1-1, with 7 bases fitting TRBD1. The clonotype comes from a man aged 18 to 29 with active or convalescent COVID-19. The sequenced sample consisted of peripheral blood. In DNA, the CDR3 is TGTGCCAGCAGTTTAACTCCCCGGACAGGAAAGAACACTGAAGCTTTCTTT. This translates into CASSLTPRTGKNTEAFF.